Presented here are 12 T cell receptor beta chains from one specimen sequenced in a study of cytomegalovirus exposure and HLA in healthy donors. Libraries were prepared by immunoSEQ multiplex PCR; TCRdb keeps only in-frame clonotypes and omits some of them. Of some 190,000 clones listed, about 89% are singletons. Sequenced sample: PBMCs. The receptor set was obtained from a man aged 25-45 years in good health and CMV-seropositive.

The chain is built from TRBV11-2 and TRBJ1-2; 7 nucleotides agree with TRBD1. CDR1 SGHAT and CDR2 FQNNGV come from the germline V gene. The CDR3 is 13 residues long. With 0 bases clipped from V and 7 bases from J, the junction kept 2 bases outside the gene matches. CDR3 loop: CASSLEQGSGYTF. In nucleotides, the CDR3 is TGTGCCAGCAGCTTAGAACAGGGGAGTGGCTACACCTTC.

The chain is built from TRBV14 and TRBJ2-3, with D possibly being TRBD1 (5 bases). CDR3 size: 14 residues. The V end was cut by 2 bases, the J end by 2 bases, with 8 bases between. Germline CDR1 is SGHDN and CDR2 is FVKESK. The DNA of the CDR3 is TGTGCCAGCAGCCAACTGGGGCCCACAGATACGCAGTATTTT. This translates into CASSQLGPTDTQYF.

V gene TRBV27 combines with J gene TRBJ2-5; the D is unclear. The J call is doubtful: the DNA matches TRBJ2-7 better. Germline CDR1 MNHEY, CDR2 SMNVEV (reference sequence). The CDR3 spans 14 residues. The CDR3 loop is CASRIGSVAYEQYF. CDR3 DNA: TGTGCCAGCAGAATCGGGTCAGTGGCCTACGAGCAGTACTTC.

This rearrangement joins TRBV27 to TRBJ2-7; the D gene is possibly TRBD1 (5 bases). V dropped 5 bases and J dropped 0 bases, with 11 bases sitting between them. The CDR3 is made up of 14 amino acids. The germline V gene encodes CDR1 MNHEY and CDR2 SMNVEV (reference sequence). In nucleotides, the CDR3 is TGTGCCAGCAGTCCATCAGGGATCTCCTACGAGCAGTACTTC. Its translation: CASSPSGISYEQYF.

CDR3 sequence: CASSQEEAGVVSGNTIYF. In DNA form, the CDR3 reads TGCGCCAGCAGCCAAGAGGAGGCAGGGGTCGTCTCTGGAAACACCATATATTTT. This chain joins TRBV4-3 and TRBJ1-3; D is perhaps TRBD1 (6 bases). The germline gives CDR1 LGHNA, CDR2 YSLEER. This CDR3 is built from 18 residues. Trimming removed 0 bases from V and 0 bases from J, with 15 bases in between.

The genes are TRBV29-1 and TRBJ2-1; possibly TRBD2 for D (5 bases). Between the trimmed V and J ends, which lost 2 bases and 0 bases, there was a span of 8 bases. The CDR3 sequence is 14 residues long. CDR1 and CDR2 (germline): SQVTM, ANQGSEA. The CDR3 sequence: CSVEYRDSYNEQFF. As DNA, the CDR3 is TGCAGCGTTGAATATCGGGACTCCTACAATGAGCAGTTCTTC.

The chain recombines TRBV6-5 with TRBJ1-1; 10 bases are a match to TRBD1. CDR3 length: 16 amino acids. Germline V gives CDR1 MNHEY, CDR2 SVGAGI. Losses at the gene ends were 2 bases for V and 5 bases for J; bases not matched to a gene: 8. CDR3: CASSYPTTGGKTEAFF. CDR3 nucleotides: TGTGCCAGCAGTTACCCCACGACAGGGGGCAAGACTGAAGCTTTCTTT.

The chain couples TRBV6-5 to TRBJ2-5; D might be TRBD1 (5 bases). Germline CDR1 is MNHEY and CDR2 is SVGAGI. The V end lost 10 bases, the J end lost 9 bases, and 24 bases lay between the germline ends. The CDR3 is 14 amino acids. This CDR3 is CATSAGPPGLAQYF. For the CDR3, the DNA is TGTGCCACCTCGGCAGGGCCCCCCGGGTTGGCCCAGTACTTC.

V gene TRBV4-2 combines with J gene TRBJ1-2; a possible D gene is TRBD1 (5 bases). Germline CDR1 reads LGHNA; CDR2 reads YNFKEQ. This CDR3 is built from 16 residues. Trimming pared 0 bases from V and 1 base from J, leaving 12 bases between. CDR3 bases: TGTGCCAGCAGCCAAGAGGGGTCAGGGAATAACTATGGCTACACCTTC. Encoded protein: CASSQEGSGNNYGYTF.

This clone was detected a few times. The rearrangement links TRBV19 to TRBJ2-1, with 9 bases that match TRBD2. V was clipped by 4 bases and J by 7 bases; unmatched bases: 5. The CDR3 is 14 amino acids. Germline loops: CDR1 LNHDA, CDR2 SQIVND (reference sequence). The CDR3 protein is CASSTGGLANEQFF. The DNA of the CDR3 is TGTGCCAGTAGTACTGGGGGACTAGCAAATGAGCAGTTCTTC.

The chain recombines TRBV7-9 with TRBJ2-3, with D perhaps matching TRBD2 (6 bases). The germline CDR1 and CDR2 sequences are SEHNR and FQNEAQ (reference sequence). The CDR3 contains 14 residues. V was shortened by 3 bases and J by 8 bases, with 15 bases between the two germline ends. This CDR3 reads CASSFADRRGTQYF. CDR3 nucleotides: TGTGCCAGCAGCTTCGCTGACCGGAGGGGTACGCAGTATTTT.

The chain uses TRBV30 and TRBJ2-2; 7 bases agree with TRBD2. The germline V gene has CDR1 GTSNPN and CDR2 SVGIG (reference sequence). The CDR3 sequence is 15 residues long. The ends lost 0 bases at V and 5 bases at J; junction bases unmatched: 6. In DNA form, the CDR3 reads TGTGCCTGGAGTGTGGGACTAAGAAGGACCGGGGAGCTGTTTTTT. Translating it yields CAWSVGLRRTGELFF.